This T cell receptor (beta chain) was obtained from a study of post-analysis software for immune sequencing data. Study-wide points: Patients showed TRBV5-6, TRBV5-1 and TRBV20-1 among 4 or 5 TRBV segments more frequent than in controls. By F measure, samples from a shared preparation batch strongly co-clustered.

To note about this clonotype: As yet, its antigen is unknown.

Unmatched junction bases numbered 2, after V lost 2 bases and J lost 1 base. Per germline, CDR1 ENHRY and CDR2 SYGVKD. CDR3 length: 18 amino acids. The authors incorporated unique molecular identifiers into the TCR beta cDNA libraries. TCRdb re-called the PCR reads through MiXCR, storing one row per CDR3 protein. This sample yields 350,000 to 500,000 distinct CDR3 sequences, of which less than 40% are seen a single time; roughly 8.2% belongs to the top ten. This chain joins TRBV10-3 and TRBJ2-1; 16 bases are a match to TRBD2. The TCR sequence derives from a girl aged 2 to 9 with multiple sclerosis. Sequenced input: blood. The DNA of the CDR3 is TGTGCCATCAGTGAGCCGGGACTAGCGGGAGGGTCCTACAATGAGCAGTTCTTC. The encoded protein is CAISEPGLAGGSYNEQFF.